The 25 T cell receptor beta chains below come from one sample, sequenced in a study of T cells after somatic rescue of genetic block. TCRdb's copy holds only in-frame clones and misses some; the assay was immunoSEQ multiplex PCR. The sample contains tens of thousands of clones, roughly 93% of which appear only once. Sequencing input: peripheral blood mononuclear cells (PBMCs). All receptors come from a man younger than 45.

This clone appeared a single time. The chain carries TRBV10-3 and TRBJ1-3; weak D call: TRBD1 (6 bases). V lost 0 bases and J 4 bases, leaving 10 bases between the germline ends. Germline V gene data show CDR1 as ENHRY and CDR2 as SYGVKD. The CDR3 spans 15 residues. The CDR3 nucleotides read TGTGCCATCAGTGAGTCACCGGACAGAGGAAACACCATATATTTT. Its protein product is CAISESPDRGNTIYF.

CDR3 in DNA: TGTGCCAGCTCACCACAAACGGCCGAGCAGTACTTC. Amino acids: CASSPQTAEQYF. This sequence joins TRBV18 and TRBJ2-7, with D uncertain. The CDR3 has 12 residues. Germline V gives CDR1 KGHSH, CDR2 LQKENI. V shed 1 base and J shed 6 bases, with 7 bases lying between them.

This chain uses TRBV27 with TRBJ2-3, with no clear D. Trimming cost V 6 bases and J 1 base, with 8 bases left between them. Germline CDR1 is MNHEY and CDR2 is SMNVEV (reference sequence). This CDR3 is built from 13 residues. The CDR3 sequence is CASSMLGTDTQYF. The CDR3 DNA sequence: TGTGCCAGCAGCATGCTTGGCACAGATACGCAGTATTTT.

The V call is TRBV5-1, the J call TRBJ2-5; 7 bases align to TRBD2. The germline V gene encodes CDR1 SGHRS and CDR2 YFSETQ. The CDR3 is 16 amino acids. V lost 0 bases and J lost 1; bases outside the gene matches: 6. The CDR3 sequence is CASSLGSSGPQETQYF. In DNA form, the CDR3 reads TGCGCCAGCAGCTTGGGGTCTAGCGGACCCCAAGAGACCCAGTACTTC.

Turning to this clone: At one of its ends the junction is not consistent with the germline gene, which may arise from a read error. This chain joins TRBV7-9 and TRBJ2-3, with 11 bases lining up with TRBD2. This CDR3 is 13 amino acids long. Germline V gene data show CDR1 as SEHNR and CDR2 as FQNEAQ (reference sequence). The CDR3 loop is CASSLAGGDTQYF. CDR3 nucleotide sequence: TGTGCCAGCAGCCTAGCGGGGGGAGATACGCAGTATTTT.

V gene TRBV7-9 combines with J gene TRBJ2-6, with 7 positions matching TRBD1. This CDR3 comprises 13 residues. CDR1 is SEHNR, CDR2 FQNEAQ, per germline (reference sequence). The DNA for the CDR3 is TGTGCAATACAGGGGTCTGGGGCCAACGTCCTGACTTTC. Translating gives CAIQGSGANVLTF.

The CDR3 region has the DNA TGTGCCACCAGCAGAGATTTAGGGACAGGGGTTGTGGAGACCCAGTACTTC. This codes for CATSRDLGTGVVETQYF. This rearrangement joins TRBV15 to TRBJ2-5; TRBD1 agrees at 10 bases. With V trimmed by 0 bases and J by 5 bases, 9 bases remained unmatched. The CDR3 length is 17 residues. Looked up from germline, CDR1 is LNHNV and CDR2 is YYDKDF (reference sequence).

The V gene is TRBV10-2, the J gene TRBJ1-2, with D hard to call. Deletions cut 6 bases from V and 7 bases from J, with 9 bases between. The V gene's germline CDR1 is WSHSY and CDR2 SAAADI. This CDR3 is 11 amino acids long. CDR3 sequence: CASSDGAGYTF. CDR3 in DNA: TGCGCCAGCAGCGACGGCGCTGGCTACACCTTC.

The chain is built from TRBV5-4 and TRBJ1-1; maybe TRBD1 (5 bases). The germline CDR1 and CDR2 sequences are SGHNT and YYREEE (reference sequence). CDR3 length: 13 residues. The ends were cut back, 4 bases at V and 6 bases at J, with 13 bases in the middle. Here the CDR3 DNA reads TGTGCCAGCAGCCAGGGCCTCGGCGCTGAAGCTTTCTTT. Its translation is CASSQGLGAEAFF.

V and J are TRBV19 and TRBJ1-1; perhaps TRBD1 as D (5 bases). The germline gives CDR1 LNHDA, CDR2 SQIVND (reference sequence). CDR3 length equals 15 residues. Trimming left V 4 bases short and J 5 bases short, with 17 bases between. The CDR3 nucleotides are TGTGCCAGTAGTACCCGGGGAGTTGCAGGGACTGAAGCTTTCTTT. The encoded protein is CASSTRGVAGTEAFF.

The chain employs TRBV7-6 and TRBJ1-4; 7 nucleotides align to TRBD1. The germline CDR1 and CDR2 sequences are SGHVS and FNYEAQ. The CDR3 is made up of 14 amino acids. Trimming cost V 6 bases and J 3 bases; bases outside gene matches: 4. The CDR3 here is CASRPGTANEKLFF. DNA for the CDR3: TGTGCCAGCAGGCCCGGGACAGCTAATGAAAAACTGTTTTTT.

This chain connects TRBV29-1 to TRBJ1-5; D might be TRBD1 (6 bases). CDR1 is SQVTM and CDR2 is ANQGSEA in the germline V gene. This CDR3 has 14 amino acids. The V end lost 3 bases, the J end lost 2 bases, and 11 bases lay between the germline ends. CDR3 bases: TGCAGCGTTGATTTGAAGGGGGGCAATCAGCCCCAGCATTTT. As protein: CSVDLKGGNQPQHF.

The chain is built from TRBV19 and TRBJ1-5, with D possibly being TRBD1 (5 bases). V shed 5 bases and J shed 0 bases, with 11 bases lying between them. The CDR3 has 15 amino acids. Germline CDR1 reads LNHDA; CDR2 reads SQIVND (reference sequence). In nucleotides, the CDR3 is TGTGCCAGTAGTTCAGGGTTTCGTAGCAATCAGCCCCAGCATTTT. Protein product: CASSSGFRSNQPQHF.

This sequence joins TRBV28 and TRBJ1-1, with D perhaps matching TRBD1 (5 bases). CDR1 and CDR2 (germline): MDHEN, SYDVKM. V was cut by 3 bases and J by 0 bases, with 11 bases left in between. The CDR3 extends over 15 amino acids. The CDR3 coding sequence is TGTGCCAGCAGTTTGGGGGGTCAGATGAACACTGAAGCTTTCTTT. Protein sequence: CASSLGGQMNTEAFF. Together with reference TRBV28 and TRBJ1-1, the CDR3 gives the full variable domain: DVKVTQSSRYLVKRTGEKVFLECVQDMDHENMFWYRQDPGLGLRLIYFSYDVKMKEKGDIPEGYSVSREKKERFSLILESASTNQTSMYLCASSLGGQMNTEAFFGQGTRLTVV.

This clone was recorded once. The chain employs TRBV27 and TRBJ1-5, with no clear D. V lost 7 bases, J lost 0 bases, and 10 bases lay in between. CDR3 length: 14 residues. Germline CDR1 and CDR2: MNHEY and SMNVEV (reference sequence). The CDR3: CASTFLYSNQPQHF. The CDR3, as DNA: TGTGCCAGCACTTTCTTATATAGCAATCAGCCCCAGCATTTT.

The CDR3 spells CASSGENQPQHF. The CDR3 DNA is TGTGCCAGCAGTGGCGAGAATCAGCCCCAGCATTTT. V is TRBV6-1 and J is TRBJ1-5; D not resolved. Deletions cut 4 bases from V and 4 bases from J, with 5 bases between. Germline values: CDR1 MNHNS, CDR2 SASEGT. CDR3 length: 12 residues.

The V call is TRBV7-2, the J call TRBJ2-1; D assignment may be TRBD1 or TRBD2 (6 bases each). V was trimmed by 2 bases and J by 0 bases, leaving 11 bases between them. The V gene's germline CDR1 is SGHTA and CDR2 FQGNSA. CDR3 length: 16 residues. The CDR3 DNA reads as TGTGCCAGCAGCTTAAGGGGGGCCAGCTCCTACAATGAGCAGTTCTTC. This codes for CASSLRGASSYNEQFF.

This sequence joins TRBV11-3 and TRBJ2-3; D might be TRBD1 or TRBD2, each matching 6 bases. This CDR3 region has 15 residues. V shed 1 base and J shed 6 bases, with 14 bases lying between them. Germline V gene sequence: CDR1 SGHNT, CDR2 YENEEA. CDR3 region: CASSLGGAVSDTQYF. CDR3 nucleotides: TGTGCCAGCAGCTTAGGGGGGGCCGTCTCGGATACGCAGTATTTT.

This chain connects TRBV19 to TRBJ1-1; 7 positions agree with TRBD1. Per the germline V gene, CDR1 is LNHDA and CDR2 is SQIVND (reference sequence). This CDR3 spans 16 amino acids. With V trimmed by 5 bases and J by 0 bases, 9 bases remained unmatched. This chain's CDR3 is CASSPWTGKMNTEAFF. CDR3 in DNA: TGTGCCAGTAGTCCTTGGACAGGAAAGATGAACACTGAAGCTTTCTTT.

J is TRBJ1-2 and V is TRBV29-1, with D tentatively TRBD1 (5 bases). The V gene's germline CDR1 is SQVTM and CDR2 ANQGSEA. Trimming took off 3 bases at V and 5 bases at J, with 7 bases between the two ends. The CDR3 loop spans 11 amino acids. This chain's CDR3 is CSVDGGYGYTF. The DNA for the CDR3 is TGCAGCGTTGATGGGGGTTATGGCTACACCTTC.

CDR3 amino acids: CATQDIRTGPEAFF. The CDR3 DNA is TGTGCCACCCAGGACATACGAACGGGCCCTGAAGCTTTCTTT. The chain uses TRBV7-9 and TRBJ1-1; TRBD1 might be the D (5 bases). Germline CDR1 is SEHNR and CDR2 is FQNEAQ (reference sequence). This CDR3 has 14 amino acids. V was trimmed by 10 bases and J by 6 bases, leaving 21 bases between them.

The J gene is TRBJ2-7, the V gene TRBV28; D is possibly TRBD2 (6 bases). Germline CDR1 MDHEN, CDR2 SYDVKM. This CDR3 contains 14 residues. With 3 bases removed from V and 7 bases from J, the gap between germline ends came to 16 bases. The CDR3 is CASSFWRGNREQYF. The DNA for the CDR3 is TGTGCCAGCAGTTTTTGGAGGGGTAATCGGGAGCAGTACTTC. Full variable domain (rest looked up from reference TRBV28 and TRBJ2-7): DVKVTQSSRYLVKRTGEKVFLECVQDMDHENMFWYRQDPGLGLRLIYFSYDVKMKEKGDIPEGYSVSREKKERFSLILESASTNQTSMYLCASSFWRGNREQYFGPGTRLTVT.

V usage is TRBV19 and J usage is TRBJ2-5, with D perhaps TRBD1 or TRBD2 (5 bases each). The V end lost 1 base, the J end lost 2 bases, and 11 bases lay between the germline ends. Per germline, CDR1 LNHDA and CDR2 SQIVND (reference sequence). The CDR3 has 15 amino acids. CDR3 nucleotide sequence: TGTGCCAGTAGTATAGCCCCAGGGAGTCAAGAGACCCAGTACTTC. Its translation: CASSIAPGSQETQYF.

The rearrangement uses TRBV6-1 and TRBJ2-7; 9 bases align to TRBD1. Germline V gives CDR1 MNHNS, CDR2 SASEGT. There are 15 residues in the CDR3. J gave up 5 bases and V 4 bases, and 9 bases lay outside the gene matches. CDR3 loop: CASSAAGTGYHEQYF. CDR3 DNA: TGTGCCAGCAGTGCCGCCGGGACAGGGTACCACGAGCAGTACTTC.

This clone was observed a single time. The CDR3 coding sequence is TGTGCCAGCAGTGAGGGGGTTCTCAACTCCTACGAGCAGTACTTC. Amino acid sequence: CASSEGVLNSYEQYF. V and J are TRBV9 and TRBJ2-7, with D possibly TRBD1 on 6 matching bases. V lost 5 bases and J lost 0, with 15 bases in between. Per the germline V gene, CDR1 is SGDLS and CDR2 is YYNGEE. The CDR3 length is 15 residues.